The table lists the clone carrying this TCR beta chain with a few counts. Antigen specificity is unknown. MiXCR was run by TCRdb on the reads, yielding one entry per CDR3 protein. In the table there are 70,000 or so distinct CDR3 sequences, more than 25% of which are singletons. CDR1 and CDR2 from the germline V gene are SSHAT and FNYEAQ (reference sequence). Trimming removed 5 bases from V and 3 bases from J; junction bases left unmatched: 12. CDR3 length equals 16 residues. This specimen belongs to a study of T cell repertoires in cytomegalovirus infection. Study details: Recently identified HLA-C-restricted and well-studied HLA-B-restricted CMV epitopes were used. Public TCR beta signatures were indicative of both CMV infection and a matching HLA type.

The study, taken as a whole, reports: Within the response measured ex vivo, HLA-C-restricted CMV-specific TCR beta clonotypes were dominant. Cumulative public TCR beta family frequency identified CMV carriers with the relevant HLA.

V usage is TRBV7-7 and J usage is TRBJ2-5; 7 bases fit TRBD2. The sample was CD8+ T cells from cultured PBMCs, taken from culture after CMV antigen stimulation. This clonotype was sampled from a human donor in good health (CMV status not recorded). Some clones in this sample may be carry-over from other donors' samples. This CDR3 reads CASSPQEAGREETQYF. Here the CDR3 DNA reads TGTGCCAGCAGCCCACAGGAAGCGGGGAGGGAAGAGACCCAGTACTTC.